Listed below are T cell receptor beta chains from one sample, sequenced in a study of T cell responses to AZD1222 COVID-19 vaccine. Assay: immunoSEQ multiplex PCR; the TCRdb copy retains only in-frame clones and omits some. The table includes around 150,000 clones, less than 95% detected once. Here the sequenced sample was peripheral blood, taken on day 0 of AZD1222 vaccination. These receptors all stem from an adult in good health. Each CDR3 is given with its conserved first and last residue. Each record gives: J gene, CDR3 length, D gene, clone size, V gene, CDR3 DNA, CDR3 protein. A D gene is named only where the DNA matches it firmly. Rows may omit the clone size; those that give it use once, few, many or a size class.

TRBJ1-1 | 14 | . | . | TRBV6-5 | TGTGCCAGCAGTTACTTCAGGGGTGGCACTGAAGCTTTCTTT | CASSYFRGGTEAFF
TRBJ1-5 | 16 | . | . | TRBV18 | TGTGCCAGCTCACCTGGAGCCCCAGCAGGGGAACAGCCCCAGCATTTT | CASSPGAPAGEQPQHF
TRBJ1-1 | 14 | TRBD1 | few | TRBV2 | TGTGCCAGCAATGAACAGGGGGCGGGTACTGAAGCTTTCTTT | CASNEQGAGTEAFF
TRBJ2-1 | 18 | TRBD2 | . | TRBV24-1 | TGTGCCACCAGTGACCCGAAGGCTAGCGGGAGCTCCTACAATGAGCAGTTCTTC | CATSDPKASGSSYNEQFF
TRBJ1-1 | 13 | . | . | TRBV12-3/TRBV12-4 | TGTGCCAGCAGTTTCTTCCCCGACCCTGAAGCTTTCTTT | CASSFFPDPEAFF
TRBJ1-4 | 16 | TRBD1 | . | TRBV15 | TGTGCCACCAGCAGAGGCAACTCAGGGGGCGAAGAAAAACTGTTTTTT | CATSRGNSGGEEKLFF
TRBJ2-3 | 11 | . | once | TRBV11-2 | TGTGCCAGCACCCCCACAGATACGCAGTATTTT | CASTPTDTQYF
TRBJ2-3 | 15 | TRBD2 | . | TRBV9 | TGTGCCAGCAGTGCTTCGGCGGGAGTAACAGATACGCAGTATTTT | CASSASAGVTDTQYF
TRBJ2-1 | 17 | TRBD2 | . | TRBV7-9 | TGTGCCAGCAGCTACACCGGGACTAGCGGGAGCGGAAATGAGCAGTTCTTC | CASSYTGTSGSGNEQFF
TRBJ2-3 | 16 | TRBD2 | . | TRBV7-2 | TGTGCCAGCAGCGTATTACTAGCGGGGGACACAGATACGCAGTATTTT | CASSVLLAGDTDTQYF
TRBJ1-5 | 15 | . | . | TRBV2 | TGTGCCAGCAGTGAAGCGCTCCCCCAAGCTAGGCCCCAGCATTTT | CASSEALPQARPQHF
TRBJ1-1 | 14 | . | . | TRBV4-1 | TGCGCCAGCAGCCAAGATCACTCGAACACTGAAGCTTTCTTT | CASSQDHSNTEAFF
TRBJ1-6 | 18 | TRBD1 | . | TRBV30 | TGTGCCTGGAGTGGCCCAAATGGATGGGACAGGGATAATTCACCCCTCCACTTT | CAWSGPNGWDRDNSPLHF
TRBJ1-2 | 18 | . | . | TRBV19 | TGTGCCAGTAGTATGTTAATTAAGAGACCACCTACTAACTATGGCTACACCTTC | CASSMLIKRPPTNYGYTF
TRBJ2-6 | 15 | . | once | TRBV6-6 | TGTGCCAGCAGTTCCTGGTACTCTGGGGCCAACGTCCTGACTTTC | CASSSWYSGANVLTF
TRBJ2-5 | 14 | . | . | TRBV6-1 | TGTGCCAGCAGTGAAGACCGGACAGTCGGGACCCAGTACTTC | CASSEDRTVGTQYF
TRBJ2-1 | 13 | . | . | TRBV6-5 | TGTGCCACCAACATCGGCTCCCTCAATGAGCAGTTCTTC | CATNIGSLNEQFF
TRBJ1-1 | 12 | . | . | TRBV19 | TGTGCCAGTAGCCCACTGGGGGGTACAGCTTTCTTT | CASSPLGGTAFF
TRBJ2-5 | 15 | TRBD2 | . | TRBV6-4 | TGTGCCAGCAGTGTCACCAGCGGGGGACAAGAGACCCAGTACTTC | CASSVTSGGQETQYF
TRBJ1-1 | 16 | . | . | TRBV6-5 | TGTGCCAGCAGTTATCCTGGAGAGAGTCAGGAGACTGAAGCTTTCTTT | CASSYPGESQETEAFF
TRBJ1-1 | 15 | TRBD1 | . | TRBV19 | TGTGCCTGCGAAAGACAGGGGTGGCAAGGCGCTGAAGCTTTCTTT | CACERQGWQGAEAFF
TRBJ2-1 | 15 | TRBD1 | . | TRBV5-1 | TGCGCCAGCAGCCCGCGACAGGGGGCCTACAATGAGCAGTTCTTC | CASSPRQGAYNEQFF
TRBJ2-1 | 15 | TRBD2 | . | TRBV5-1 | TGCGCCAGCAGCTTGGAGCTAGCGGGAGGCAATGAGCAGTTCTTC | CASSLELAGGNEQFF
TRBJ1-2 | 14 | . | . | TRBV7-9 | TGTGCCAGCAGCCAGTCAGGGGAGAGCTATGGCTACACCTTC | CASSQSGESYGYTF
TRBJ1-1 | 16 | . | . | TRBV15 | TGTGCCACCAGCAGAGAATGGCGAGTCGCGAACACTGAAGCTTTCTTT | CATSREWRVANTEAFF
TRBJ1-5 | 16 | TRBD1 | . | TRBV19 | TGTGCCAGTAGTAATTGGACAGGTATGAGCAATCAGCCCCAGCATTTT | CASSNWTGMSNQPQHF
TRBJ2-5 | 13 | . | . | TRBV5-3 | TGTGCCAGAAGCATGCCGGGACGGTTAACCCAGTACTTC | CARSMPGRLTQYF
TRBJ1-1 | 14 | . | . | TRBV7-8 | TGTGCCAGCAGCTTAGGAGCGGGCAGCACTGAAGCTTTCTTT | CASSLGAGSTEAFF
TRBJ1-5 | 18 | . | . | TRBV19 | TGTGCCAGTAGTACACCCATACACAGAGTTGATAGCAATCAGCCCCAGCATTTT | CASSTPIHRVDSNQPQHF
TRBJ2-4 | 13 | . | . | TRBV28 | TGTGCCAGCAGTTTAACTGGAGCAAACATTCAGTACTTC | CASSLTGANIQYF
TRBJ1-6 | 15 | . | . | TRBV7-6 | TGTGCCAGCAGCTTAATGGTTGTAGGCAATTCACCCCTCCACTTT | CASSLMVVGNSPLHF
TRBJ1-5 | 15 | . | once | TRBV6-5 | TGTGCCAGCAGCAGGGAGGGGGGCAGCAATCAGCCCCAGCATTTT | CASSREGGSNQPQHF
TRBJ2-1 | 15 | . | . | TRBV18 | TGTGCCAGCTCACCCGGGAAGGGAGGTTACAATGAGCAGTTCTTC | CASSPGKGGYNEQFF
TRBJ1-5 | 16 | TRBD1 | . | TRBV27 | TGTGCCAGCAGTTTAACTACGGGGACAGGGCTTCAGCCCCAGCATTTT | CASSLTTGTGLQPQHF
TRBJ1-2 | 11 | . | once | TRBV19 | TGTGCCAGTAGTATAAACTATGGCTACACCTTC | CASSINYGYTF
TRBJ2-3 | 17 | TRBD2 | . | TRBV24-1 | TGTGCCACCAGTGACCTTCCGACTAGCGGGGGAGGAGATACGCAGTATTTT | CATSDLPTSGGGDTQYF
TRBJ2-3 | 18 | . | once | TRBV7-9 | TGTGCCAGCACCGGCGGGCGGTTGGGTAAACGGGTAGCAGATACGCAGTATTTT | CASTGGRLGKRVADTQYF
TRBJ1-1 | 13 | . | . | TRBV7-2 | TGTGCCGGCAGCGCCCGTTTGGGCACTGAAGCTTTCTTT | CAGSARLGTEAFF
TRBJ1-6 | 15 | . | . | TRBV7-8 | TGTGCCAGCAGCCCTTTCAGGGGAGTCGGTTCACCCCTCCACTTT | CASSPFRGVGSPLHF
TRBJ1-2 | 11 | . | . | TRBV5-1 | TGCGCCAGCAGCGCAGGATATGGCTACACCTTC | CASSAGYGYTF
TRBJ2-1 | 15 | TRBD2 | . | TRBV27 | TGTGCCAGCAATCTTAGCGGGGGGGCCTACAATGAGCAGTTCTTC | CASNLSGGAYNEQFF
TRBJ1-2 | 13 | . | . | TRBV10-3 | TGTGCCAGCTCAGGGCTCGGGGGCTATGGCTACACCTTC | CASSGLGGYGYTF
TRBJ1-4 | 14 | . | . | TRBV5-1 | TGCGCCAGCACCAGAGATTCAACTAATGAAAAACTGTTTTTT | CASTRDSTNEKLFF
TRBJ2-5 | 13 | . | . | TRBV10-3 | TGTGCGGGGGCGTTCAGGGCAGGAGAGACCCAGTACTTC | CAGAFRAGETQYF
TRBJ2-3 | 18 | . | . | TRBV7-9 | TGTGCCAGCAGCAAAACATCCGGACGGGGCCTGGGCGCAGATACGCAGTATTTT | CASSKTSGRGLGADTQYF
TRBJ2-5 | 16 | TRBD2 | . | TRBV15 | TGTGCCACCAGCATCAGGACTAGCGGGAAAGGAGAGACCCAGTACTTC | CATSIRTSGKGETQYF
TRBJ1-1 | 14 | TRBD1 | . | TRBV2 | TGTGCCAGCAGTGGACAGGGGATCGGAACTGAAGCTTTCTTT | CASSGQGIGTEAFF
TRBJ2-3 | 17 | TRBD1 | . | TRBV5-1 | TGCGCCAGCAGCTTGGCCCGGACAGGGTCTAGCACAGATACGCAGTATTTT | CASSLARTGSSTDTQYF
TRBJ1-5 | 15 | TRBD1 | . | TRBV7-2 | TGTGCCAGCAGCCCGACAGGGGTTGGCAATCAGCCCCAGCATTTT | CASSPTGVGNQPQHF
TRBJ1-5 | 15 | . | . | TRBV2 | TGTGCCAGCAGTGAAGGGTCATCCGGGGCTGAGCCCCAGCATTTT | CASSEGSSGAEPQHF